Each of the 26 T cell receptor beta chains below was sequenced from the same sample in a study of blood T cell repertoires in COVID-19 (dated by TCRdb to between 2020 and 2021). The library was obtained by the immunoSEQ multiplex PCR assay. The table comes from immuneACCESS by way of TCRdb, which keeps in-frame sequences with V and J called. Part of the clones is missing from these tables; in studies checked, under half for an unresolved V gene and the rest for unknown reasons. The sample includes more than 60,000 clones, with 84% observed a single time. Jointly, the top ten make up roughly 4% of the sample. Source material: peripheral blood. The origin of the receptors is a man aged 50-59 years with acute or convalescent COVID-19.

This clone was picked up one time. The chain joins TRBV4-3 to TRBJ1-2; D remains unclear. The germline CDR1 and CDR2 sequences are LGHNA and YSLEER. The CDR3 sequence is 14 residues long. The V and J ends lost 0 bases and 4 bases respectively, with 9 bases between them. The CDR3, as DNA: TGCGCCAGCAGCCAAGATAGTCGTGGCTATGGCTACACCTTC. Translation gives CASSQDSRGYGYTF.

This chain joins TRBV3-1 (or the pseudogene TRBV3-2) and TRBJ2-1; TRBD2 might be the D (5 bases). V lost 4 bases and J lost 6, with 10 bases in between. The CDR3 sequence is 13 residues long. In germline, CDR1 is LGHDT, CDR2 YNNKEL (reference sequence). CDR3 in amino acids: CASSLTTFNEQFF. CDR3 DNA sequence: TGTGCCAGCAGCCTGACTACATTCAATGAGCAGTTCTTC.

This clone was seen more than once but under ten times. The chain employs TRBV7-9 and TRBJ1-4; 7 bases line up with TRBD1. CDR3 length: 15 residues. The germline gives CDR1 SEHNR, CDR2 FQNEAQ (reference sequence). The V gene end was trimmed by 5 bases and the J gene end by 3 bases; junction bases not matched to a gene: 6. The CDR3, as DNA: TGTGCCAGCAGCACACAGGGGATAGCTAATGAAAAACTGTTTTTT. This translates into CASSTQGIANEKLFF. Complete variable domain (other parts from reference TRBV7-9 and TRBJ1-4): DTGVSQNPRHKITKRGQNVTFRCDPISEHNRLYWYRQTLGQGPEFLTYFQNEAQLEKSRLLSDRFSAERPKGSFSTLEIQRTEQGDSAMYLCASSTQGIANEKLFFGSGTQLSVL.

V is TRBV4-2 and J is TRBJ2-2; 7 bases are shared with TRBD1. The CDR3 runs to 16 residues. Unmatched junction bases numbered 12, after V lost 7 bases and J lost 4 bases. In germline, CDR1 is LGHNA, CDR2 YNFKEQ. The CDR3 is CASTTLGAGGTGELFF. The CDR3 DNA reads TGTGCCAGCACGACTCTGGGGGCAGGGGGCACCGGGGAGCTGTTTTTT.

The chain is built from TRBV20-1 and TRBJ2-7; D is unclear. V was shortened by 6 bases and J by 5 bases, with 11 bases between the two germline ends. CDR1 is DFQATT, CDR2 SNEGSKA, per germline (reference sequence). The CDR3 sequence is 11 residues long. The DNA for the CDR3 is TGCAGTGCCCCGAAAAGCCACGAGCAGTACTTC. It codes for CSAPKSHEQYF.

The rearrangement joins TRBV6-5 to TRBJ2-2, with TRBD2 identical over 7 bases. Germline V gene data show CDR1 as MNHEY and CDR2 as SVGAGI. V dropped 7 bases and J dropped 9; count of bases not matched to a gene: 5. CDR3 length: 12 residues. Written as DNA, the CDR3 is TGTGCCAGCACCTTGGGGGGGAGGGAGCTGTTTTTT. Translation: CASTLGGRELFF.

The chain couples TRBV19 to TRBJ2-3; D may be TRBD2 (6 bases). There are 14 residues in the CDR3. The germline V and J ends were trimmed by 6 bases and 0 bases, with 10 bases remaining between them. Germline values: CDR1 LNHDA, CDR2 SQIVND (reference sequence). The CDR3 spells CASSGDFSTDTQYF. The CDR3 DNA reads TGTGCCAGTAGCGGGGACTTCAGCACAGATACGCAGTATTTT.

The rearrangement links TRBV24-1 to TRBJ2-7; D not resolved. CDR1 is KGHDR and CDR2 is SFDVKD in the germline V gene. The CDR3 is 12 amino acids. Deletions cut 7 bases from V and 7 bases from J, with 13 bases between. In DNA form, the CDR3 reads TGTGCCACCAGGGCAGAGGTAGGAGAGCAGTACTTC. Protein sequence: CATRAEVGEQYF.

The V and J genes are TRBV19 and TRBJ1-5; possibly TRBD1 for D (5 bases). V was trimmed by 6 bases and J by 7 bases, leaving 13 bases between them. The CDR3 loop spans 13 amino acids. Per germline, CDR1 LNHDA and CDR2 SQIVND (reference sequence). The CDR3 region has the DNA TGTGCCAGTAGCGAGGCTGGGGGGCAGCCCCAGCATTTT. As protein: CASSEAGGQPQHF. The whole variable domain, filled in from reference TRBV19 and TRBJ1-5, reads DGGITQSPKYLFRKEGQNVTLSCEQNLNHDAMYWYRQDPGQGLRLIYYSQIVNDFQKGDIAEGYSVSREKKESFPLTVTSAQKNPTAFYLCASSEAGGQPQHFGDGTRLSIL.

The V call is TRBV28, the J call TRBJ1-5; no definite D call. The CDR3 consists of 13 residues. Deletions cut 3 bases from V and 4 bases from J, with 7 bases between. Germline values: CDR1 MDHEN, CDR2 SYDVKM. The chain's CDR3 is CASSFFINQPQHF. As DNA, the CDR3 is TGTGCCAGCAGTTTTTTTATTAATCAGCCCCAGCATTTT.

The chain uses TRBV4-1 and TRBJ1-5, with D possibly TRBD1 on 5 matching bases. V dropped 5 bases and J dropped 6 bases, with 20 bases sitting between them. The CDR3 is 16 amino acids. Germline V gene data show CDR1 as MGHRA and CDR2 as YSYEKL. The CDR3 sequence is CASSNGRTGRGQPQHF. The CDR3 DNA follows: TGCGCCAGCAGCAACGGACGAACAGGAAGAGGTCAGCCCCAGCATTTT.

V usage is TRBV15 and J usage is TRBJ2-3; D is perhaps TRBD2 (6 bases). CDR1 and CDR2 from the germline V gene are LNHNV and YYDKDF (reference sequence). This CDR3 spans 15 amino acids. The V end was cut by 5 bases, the J end by 4 bases, with 16 bases between. The CDR3, as DNA: TGTGCCACCAGCGGAGGGAACGGGAACTCAGATACGCAGTATTTT. This sequence encodes CATSGGNGNSDTQYF.

The V call is TRBV19, the J call TRBJ1-2; D gene ambiguous. This CDR3 has 13 amino acids. V was trimmed by 7 bases and J by 4 bases, leaving 13 bases between them. Germline CDR1 LNHDA, CDR2 SQIVND (reference sequence). The CDR3 reads CASTTGGVYGYTF. DNA of the CDR3: TGTGCCAGTACCACCGGAGGAGTCTATGGCTACACCTTC.

The chain is built from TRBV4-1 and TRBJ1-2; TRBD1 is a possible D gene (6 bases). CDR1 and CDR2 from the germline V gene are MGHRA and YSYEKL. The V and J ends lost 1 base and 2 bases respectively, with 11 bases between them. The CDR3 is 15 residues long. CDR3 loop: CASSQVGGENYGYTF. The CDR3 nucleotides are TGCGCCAGCAGCCAAGTAGGGGGTGAGAACTATGGCTACACCTTC.

The count of this clone is one. V is TRBV4-3 and J is TRBJ1-1; D not certain. V was clipped by 0 bases and J by 6 bases, with 8 bases between them. CDR1 and CDR2 from the germline V gene are LGHNA and YSLEER. The CDR3 covers 13 residues. CDR3 protein: CASSQEGGSEAFF. CDR3 nucleotides: TGCGCCAGCAGCCAAGAAGGCGGGTCTGAAGCTTTCTTT.

The genes are TRBV7-9 and TRBJ2-1; 11 bases map to TRBD2. This CDR3 is built from 17 residues. Germline V gives CDR1 SEHNR, CDR2 FQNEAQ (reference sequence). V shed 1 base, J shed 1 base, and the junction held 3 bases outside the gene matches. The CDR3 DNA reads TGTGCCAGCAGCTTAGGACTAGCGGGGTTATCCTACAATGAGCAGTTCTTC. As protein: CASSLGLAGLSYNEQFF.

V is TRBV9 and J is TRBJ1-4; TRBD1 is a possible D gene (5 bases). The germline gives CDR1 SGDLS, CDR2 YYNGEE. Trimming removed 3 bases at V and 7 bases at J, with 16 bases between. The CDR3 is made up of 15 amino acids. The CDR3 bases are TGTGCCAGCAGCGATGGGGGGAGCTCGACTGAAAAACTGTTTTTT. Translation: CASSDGGSSTEKLFF.

The chain has TRBV27 and TRBJ2-1, with 8 bases aligning to TRBD1. This CDR3 is 16 amino acids long. Unmatched junction bases numbered 6, after V lost 5 bases and J lost 0 bases. Germline assignment: CDR1 MNHEY and CDR2 SMNVEV (reference sequence). This CDR3 reads CASSPMDRDSYNEQFF. The CDR3, as DNA: TGTGCCAGCAGTCCCATGGACAGGGACTCCTACAATGAGCAGTTCTTC.

J is TRBJ2-2 and V is TRBV12-5; a weak D match, TRBD2 (5 bases). CDR1 and CDR2 from the germline V gene are LGHNT and FRNRAP. The germline V and J ends were trimmed by 5 bases and 5 bases, with 9 bases remaining between them. This CDR3 has 13 residues. The CDR3 here is CASGAPGTGELFF. CDR3 DNA: TGTGCTAGTGGTGCCCCGGGGACCGGGGAGCTGTTTTTT.

This clone was detected once. CDR3 sequence: CASSQGRTGRNTEAFF. CDR3 in DNA: TGCGCCAGCAGCCAGGGGAGGACAGGGAGGAACACTGAAGCTTTCTTT. The J gene is TRBJ1-1, the V gene TRBV4-3, with TRBD1 matching over 8 bases. This CDR3 comprises 16 residues. V lost 3 bases, J lost 1 base, and 7 bases stayed unmatched. Germline values: CDR1 LGHNA, CDR2 YSLEER.

The CDR3 sequence is CASSTRQDLREQYF. The CDR3 DNA is TGTGCCAGCAGCACCCGACAGGACCTAAGGGAGCAGTACTTC. This chain joins TRBV5-5 and TRBJ2-7; weak D call: TRBD1 (6 bases). This CDR3 comprises 14 residues. Between the trimmed V and J ends, which lost 4 bases and 7 bases, there was a span of 18 bases. Germline CDR1 reads SGHKS; CDR2 reads YYEKEE (reference sequence).

The chain combines TRBV5-1 with TRBJ2-7; possible D gene TRBD2, 6 bases. The V end lost 4 bases, the J end lost 3 bases, and 17 bases lay between the germline ends. This CDR3 has 15 residues. CDR1 and CDR2 (germline): SGHRS, YFSETQ. The CDR3 spells CASSLTEGVSYEQYF. DNA of the CDR3: TGCGCCAGCAGCCTTACGGAGGGCGTTAGCTACGAGCAGTACTTC.

This sequence joins TRBV6-5 and TRBJ2-1, with a weak D call TRBD2 (5 bases). Trimming removed 7 bases at V and 8 bases at J, with 18 bases between. Germline V lookup: CDR1 MNHEY, CDR2 SVGAGI. This CDR3 is 14 amino acids long. CDR3 loop: CASTNPRGAHEQFF. Written as DNA, the CDR3 is TGTGCCAGCACCAACCCCCGGGGTGCGCATGAGCAGTTCTTC.

The chain employs TRBV7-9 and TRBJ1-2, with TRBD1 matching over 7 bases. CDR3 length equals 16 residues. Trimming removed 3 bases from V and 0 bases from J; junction bases left unmatched: 7. Per the germline V gene, CDR1 is SEHNR and CDR2 is FQNEAQ (reference sequence). CDR3 region: CASSFRTGWTNYGYTF. As DNA, the CDR3 is TGTGCCAGCAGCTTCCGGACAGGTTGGACTAACTATGGCTACACCTTC.

The genes are TRBV19 and TRBJ2-5; 11 bases agree with TRBD1. J lost 5 bases, V lost 10 bases, and 9 bases had no gene match. Germline CDR1 reads LNHDA; CDR2 reads SQIVND (reference sequence). The CDR3 spans 14 residues. The CDR3 bases are TGTGCCACCTGGACAGGGGGCGCGGGGGAGACCCAGTACTTC. Its protein product is CATWTGGAGETQYF.

The chain uses TRBV5-1 and TRBJ2-2; TRBD2 matches at 7 bases. The junction had 0 bases not matched to a gene; V was cut back by 0 bases and J by 1 base. CDR1 is SGHRS and CDR2 is YFSETQ in the germline V gene. The CDR3 extends over 15 amino acids. The CDR3 protein is CASSLVAGNTGELFF. The CDR3 coding sequence is TGCGCCAGCAGCTTGGTAGCGGGGAACACCGGGGAGCTGTTTTTT.